This TCR beta chain was obtained from a study of blood T cell repertoires in COVID-19. Sequencing used immunoSEQ multiplex PCR; TCRdb keeps in-frame clones, though not all of them. The sample includes about 150,000 clones, 84% of them seen just once. Germline V gene sequence: CDR1 SNHLY, CDR2 FYNNEI. The length of the CDR3 is 12 residues. V lost 6 bases to trimming and J lost 0 bases, with 6 bases between them. The TCR sequence derives from a human donor in a cohort sampled during active COVID-19. The V and J genes are TRBV2 and TRBJ2-7, with D tentatively TRBD2 (5 bases). Sequencing used peripheral blood. CDR3 loop: CASSGDSYEQYF. For the CDR3, the DNA is TGTGCCAGCAGCGGGGACTCCTACGAGCAGTACTTC.